Each of the 10 T cell receptor beta chains below was sequenced from the same sample in a study of vaccination and CD4 T cells after COVID-19. Treatment specified: roughly ten-day PBMC culture with coronavirus spike peptide pools or control peptides (ViraFEST assay). Antigens of these TCRs are unknown. The Oncomine TCR Beta short-read assay sequenced DNA from cultured CD4+ T cells. TCRdb re-derived calls from the PCR reads in MiXCR, one entry per CDR3 protein. The table shows about 15,000 distinct CDR3 sequences, with 30% to 40% occurring only once. This sample comprised CD4+ T cells from blood, cultured in vitro, obtained before SARS-CoV-2 vaccination. The receptors derive from a human donor who had recovered from COVID-19.

A single count supports this clonotype. This chain joins TRBV11-2 and TRBJ2-1, with TRBD2 matching 7 bases. In germline, CDR1 is SGHAT, CDR2 FQNNGV. CDR3 length equals 15 residues. With V trimmed by 5 bases and J by 3 bases, 7 bases remained unmatched. Here the CDR3 reads CASSPRGGIYNEQFF. CDR3 in DNA: TGTGCCAGCAGCCCCCGGGGAGGGATCTACAATGAGCAGTTCTTC.

Written as DNA, the CDR3 is TGCAGCGTTGAACCCTTTAGTGGCAATGAGCAGTTCTTC. Protein product: CSVEPFSGNEQFF. The V and J genes are TRBV29-1 and TRBJ2-1; D remains ambiguous. V was cut by 2 bases and J by 6 bases, with 11 bases left in between. The CDR3 covers 13 residues. CDR1 is SQVTM and CDR2 is ANQGSEA in the germline V gene.

There are a few counts of this clonotype. This sequence joins TRBV29-1 and TRBJ2-3, with 9 bases identical to TRBD1. The CDR3 is 15 residues long. The ends lost 8 bases at V and 4 bases at J; junction bases unmatched: 13. CDR1 and CDR2 (germline): SQVTM, ANQGSEA. CDR3 in DNA: TGCAGCACCTCCTCGGGACAGGGCGCCGCAGATACGCAGTATTTT. This encodes CSTSSGQGAADTQYF.

The V and J genes are TRBV6-1 and TRBJ1-1, with D possibly TRBD1 on 5 matching bases. Trimming shortened V by 7 bases and J by 5 bases, and 14 bases separated the two germline ends. Germline V gives CDR1 MNHNS, CDR2 SASEGT. The CDR3 sequence is 13 residues long. The CDR3 nucleotides read TGTGCCAGCAAAAGGGGAGGGGAGACTGAAGCTTTCTTT. Translating gives CASKRGGETEAFF.

This clonotype was found a few times. This chain links TRBV21-1 with TRBJ1-1. TRBV21-1 constitutes a pseudogene. CDR3 length: 17 amino acids. CDR3 loop: CASSGRNREGRSTEAFF. The DNA of the CDR3 is TGTGCCAGCAGCGGACGAAATCGGGAGGGTCGTTCAACTGAAGCTTTCTTT.

This clonotype was counted a few times. J is TRBJ2-5 and V is TRBV7-2, with TRBD1 identical over 8 bases. The V segment lost 1 base and the J segment 5 bases; nucleotides outside the gene matches: 9. CDR1 SGHTA and CDR2 FQGNSA come from the germline V gene. This CDR3 has 16 residues. Here the CDR3 reads CASSLDRGSSLETQYF. In DNA form, the CDR3 reads TGTGCCAGCAGCTTAGACAGGGGGTCCTCCCTTGAGACCCAGTACTTC. Variable domain in full (rest from reference TRBV7-2 and TRBJ2-5): GAGVSQSPSNKVTEKGKDVELRCDPISGHTALYWYRQSLGQGLEFLIYFQGNSAPDKSGLPSDRFSAERTGGSVSTLTIQRTQQEDSAVYLCASSLDRGSSLETQYFGPGTRLLVL.

V usage is TRBV9 and J usage is TRBJ1-2; D remains ambiguous. Per the germline V gene, CDR1 is SGDLS and CDR2 is YYNGEE. CDR3 length: 15 residues. Trimming stripped 3 bases from V and 2 bases from J, with 14 bases between. CDR3 amino acids: CASSAVEMGNYGYTF. Written as DNA, the CDR3 is TGTGCCAGCAGCGCCGTGGAAATGGGGAACTATGGCTACACCTTC.

V and J are TRBV5-1 and TRBJ2-7, with 9 bases identical to TRBD2. CDR1 SGHRS and CDR2 YFSETQ come from the germline V gene. The trim removed 4 bases at V and 5 bases at J, leaving 10 bases unmatched. The CDR3 totals 15 residues. In DNA form, the CDR3 reads TGCGCCAGCAGCGGGACCGGGACTAGCTACGACGAGCAGTACTTC. It encodes CASSGTGTSYDEQYF.

The chain employs TRBV10-3 and TRBJ2-2; D is possibly TRBD2 (5 bases). This CDR3 spans 15 amino acids. V was trimmed by 4 bases and J by 1 base, leaving 10 bases between them. Germline V gives CDR1 ENHRY, CDR2 SYGVKD. The CDR3 nucleotides are TGTGCCATCAGTGGGAGGATCCGGAACACCGGGGAGCTGTTTTTT. Protein sequence: CAISGRIRNTGELFF.

Only a few counts were recorded for this clonotype. The V call is TRBV7-9, the J call TRBJ1-2; D remains unclear. Trimming left V 3 bases short and J 7 bases short, with 9 bases between. This CDR3 is 12 amino acids long. In germline, CDR1 is SEHNR, CDR2 FQNEAQ (reference sequence). The CDR3 coding sequence is TGTGCCAGCAGCTTCGACCGGGCTGGCTACACCTTC. The encoded protein is CASSFDRAGYTF.